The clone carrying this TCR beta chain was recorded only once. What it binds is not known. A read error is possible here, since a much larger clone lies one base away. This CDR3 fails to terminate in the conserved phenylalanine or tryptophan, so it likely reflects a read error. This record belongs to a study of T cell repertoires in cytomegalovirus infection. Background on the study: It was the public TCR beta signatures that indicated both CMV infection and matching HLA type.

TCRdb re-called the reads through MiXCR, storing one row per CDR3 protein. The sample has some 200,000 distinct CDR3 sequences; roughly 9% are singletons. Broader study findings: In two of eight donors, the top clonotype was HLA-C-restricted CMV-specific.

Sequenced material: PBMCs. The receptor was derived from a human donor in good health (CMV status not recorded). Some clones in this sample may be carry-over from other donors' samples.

As DNA, the CDR3 is TGTGCCAGCAGTGTAGGGCAGAACACTGAAGCTTTCCTT. It translates to CASSVGQNTEAFL. This chain joins TRBV2 and TRBJ1-1; D is unresolved. The germline CDR1 and CDR2 sequences are SNHLY and FYNNEI. The V gene lost 4 bases and the J gene lost 1 base, with 7 bases spanning the gap. CDR3 length: 13 residues.